The subject of this entry is one T cell receptor (beta chain). Its matching antigen is unknown. This sample was included in a study of cytomegalovirus exposure and HLA in healthy donors. Study outcomes and limitations: In a later analysis, around 18,000 TCR beta sequences were associated with HLA alleles at 0.05 false discovery rate.

Primers: 60 Vbeta forward and 13 Jbeta reverse. Assay used: immunoSEQ multiplex PCR; TCRdb lists only in-frame clones, some missing. This table holds 130,000 to 150,000 clones, 75% to 80% found once. The CDR3 has 15 residues. Germline V gene data show CDR1 as SGHVS and CDR2 as FQNEAQ. Trimming pared 3 bases from V and 14 bases from J, leaving 20 bases between. Donors were nominally healthy when sampled, though unrecorded immune exposures were likely. The receptor's source is a woman aged 45-59 years in good health and CMV-seronegative. The chain carries TRBV7-8 and TRBJ1-6; TRBD1 might be the D (5 bases). Input material: PBMCs. This CDR3 is CASSFDSPRQATLHF. CDR3 bases: TGTGCCAGCAGCTTTGACAGTCCGCGTCAAGCGACCCTCCACTTT.